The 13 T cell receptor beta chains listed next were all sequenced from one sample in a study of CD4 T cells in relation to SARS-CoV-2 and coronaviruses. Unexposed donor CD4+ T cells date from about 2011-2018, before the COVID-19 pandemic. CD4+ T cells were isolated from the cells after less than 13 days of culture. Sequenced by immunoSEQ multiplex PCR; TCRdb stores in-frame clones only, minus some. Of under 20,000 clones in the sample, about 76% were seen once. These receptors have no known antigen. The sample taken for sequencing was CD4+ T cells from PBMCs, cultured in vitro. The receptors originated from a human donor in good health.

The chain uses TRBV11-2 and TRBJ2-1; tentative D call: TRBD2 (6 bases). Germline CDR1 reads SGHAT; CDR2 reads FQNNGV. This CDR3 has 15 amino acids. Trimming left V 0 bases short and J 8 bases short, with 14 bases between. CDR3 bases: TGTGCCAGCAGCTTAGATCCTGTTGGGACTGATGAGCAGTTCTTC. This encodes CASSLDPVGTDEQFF. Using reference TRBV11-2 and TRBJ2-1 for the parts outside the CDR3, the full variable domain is EAGVAQSPRYKIIEKRQSVAFWCNPISGHATLYWYQQILGQGPKLLIQFQNNGVVDDSQLPKDRFSAERLKGVDSTLKIQPAKLEDSAVYLCASSLDPVGTDEQFFGPGTRLTVL.

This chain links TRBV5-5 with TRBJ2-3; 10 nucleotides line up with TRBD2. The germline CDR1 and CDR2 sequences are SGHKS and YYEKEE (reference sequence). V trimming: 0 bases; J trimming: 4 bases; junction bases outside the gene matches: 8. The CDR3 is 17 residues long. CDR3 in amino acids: CASSLAGSGRASDTQYF. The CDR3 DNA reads TGTGCCAGCAGCTTGGCCGGAAGCGGGAGGGCATCAGATACGCAGTATTTT.

The CDR3 here is CASSFRSGASYEQYF. DNA for the CDR3: TGTGCCAGCAGCTTTCGTAGCGGGGCGAGCTACGAGCAGTACTTC. The chain carries TRBV7-9 and TRBJ2-7; 8 nucleotides line up with TRBD2. Losses at the gene ends were 3 bases for V and 3 bases for J; bases not matched to a gene: 7. The V gene's germline CDR1 is SEHNR and CDR2 FQNEAQ (reference sequence). The CDR3 spans 15 residues.

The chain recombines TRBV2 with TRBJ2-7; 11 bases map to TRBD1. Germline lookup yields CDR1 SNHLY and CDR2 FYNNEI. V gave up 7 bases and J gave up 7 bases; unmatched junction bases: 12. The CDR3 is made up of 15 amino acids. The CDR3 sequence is CASTQNRDRGTEQYF. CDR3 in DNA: TGTGCCAGCACCCAGAACCGGGACAGGGGGACTGAGCAGTACTTC.

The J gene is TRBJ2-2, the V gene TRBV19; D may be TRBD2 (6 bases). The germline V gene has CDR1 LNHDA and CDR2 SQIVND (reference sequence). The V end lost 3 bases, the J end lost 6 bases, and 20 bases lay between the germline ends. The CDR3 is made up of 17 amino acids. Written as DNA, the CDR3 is TGTGCCAGTAGTATGGATATATGGGGGGAGGATGCCGGGGAGCTGTTTTTT. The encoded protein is CASSMDIWGEDAGELFF.

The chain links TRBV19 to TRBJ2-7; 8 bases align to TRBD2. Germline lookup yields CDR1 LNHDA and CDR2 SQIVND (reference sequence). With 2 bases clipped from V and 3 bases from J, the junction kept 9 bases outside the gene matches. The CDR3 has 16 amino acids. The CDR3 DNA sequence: TGTGCCAGTAGTATAAGGTATAGCGGGGATGTCTACGAGCAGTACTTC. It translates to CASSIRYSGDVYEQYF.

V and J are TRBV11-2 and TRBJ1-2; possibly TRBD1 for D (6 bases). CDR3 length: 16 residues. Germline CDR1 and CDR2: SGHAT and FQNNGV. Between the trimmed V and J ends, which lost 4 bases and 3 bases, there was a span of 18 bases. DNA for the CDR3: TGTGCCAGCAGCTCAAGAAATACGGGGGCATACTATGGCTACACCTTC. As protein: CASSSRNTGAYYGYTF.

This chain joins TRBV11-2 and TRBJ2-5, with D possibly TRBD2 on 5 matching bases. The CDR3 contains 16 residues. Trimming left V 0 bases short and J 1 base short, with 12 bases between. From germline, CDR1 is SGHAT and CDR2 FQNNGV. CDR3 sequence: CASSLDLGNFQETQYF. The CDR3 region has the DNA TGTGCCAGCAGCTTAGATCTCGGGAACTTCCAAGAGACCCAGTACTTC.

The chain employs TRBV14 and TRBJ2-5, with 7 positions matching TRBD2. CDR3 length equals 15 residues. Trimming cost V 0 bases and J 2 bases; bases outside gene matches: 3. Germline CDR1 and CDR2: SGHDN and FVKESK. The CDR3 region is CASSQDRGLQETQYF. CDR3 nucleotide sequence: TGTGCCAGCAGCCAAGATAGGGGACTACAAGAGACCCAGTACTTC.

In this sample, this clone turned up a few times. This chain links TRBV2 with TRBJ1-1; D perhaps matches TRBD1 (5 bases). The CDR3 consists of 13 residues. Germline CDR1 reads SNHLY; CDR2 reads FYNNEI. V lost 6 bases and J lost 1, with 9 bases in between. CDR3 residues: CASRGRGNTEAFF. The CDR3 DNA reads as TGTGCCAGCAGGGGACGGGGGAACACTGAAGCTTTCTTT.

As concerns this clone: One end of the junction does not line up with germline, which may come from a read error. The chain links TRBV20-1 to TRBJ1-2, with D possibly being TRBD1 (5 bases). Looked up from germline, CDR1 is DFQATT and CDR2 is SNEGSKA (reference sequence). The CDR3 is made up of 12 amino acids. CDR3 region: CSASGRDPPFGF. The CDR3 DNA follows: TGCAGTGCTAGTGGTAGGGACCCACCATTTGGCTTC.

The CDR3 nucleotides are TGTGCCAGCAAGAGCGGAACTAGCACAGATACGCAGTATTTT. Its protein product is CASKSGTSTDTQYF. The chain employs TRBV2 and TRBJ2-3, with D tentatively TRBD2 (5 bases). The CDR3 totals 14 residues. Trimming removed 7 bases at V and 0 bases at J, with 11 bases between. Germline V gene data show CDR1 as SNHLY and CDR2 as FYNNEI.

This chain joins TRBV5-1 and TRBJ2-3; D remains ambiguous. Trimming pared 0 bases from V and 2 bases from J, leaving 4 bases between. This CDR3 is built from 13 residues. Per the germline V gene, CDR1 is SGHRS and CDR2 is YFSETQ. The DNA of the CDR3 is TGCGCCAGCAGCTTGGCCCCCACAGATACGCAGTATTTT. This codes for CASSLAPTDTQYF.